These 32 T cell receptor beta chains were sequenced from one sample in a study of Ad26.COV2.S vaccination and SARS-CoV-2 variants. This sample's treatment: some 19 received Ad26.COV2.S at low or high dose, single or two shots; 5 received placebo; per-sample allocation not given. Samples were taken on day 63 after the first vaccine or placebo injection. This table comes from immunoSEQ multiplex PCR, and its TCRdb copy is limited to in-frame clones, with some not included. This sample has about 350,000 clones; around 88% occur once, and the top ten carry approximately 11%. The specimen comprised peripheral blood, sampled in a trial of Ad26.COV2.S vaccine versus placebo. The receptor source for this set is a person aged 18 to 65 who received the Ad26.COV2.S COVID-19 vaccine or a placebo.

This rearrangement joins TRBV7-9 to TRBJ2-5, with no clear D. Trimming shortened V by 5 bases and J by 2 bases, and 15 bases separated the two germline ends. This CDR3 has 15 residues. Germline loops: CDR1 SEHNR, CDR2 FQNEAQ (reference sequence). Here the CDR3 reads CASSLAGPQQETQYF. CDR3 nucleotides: TGTGCCAGCAGCCTGGCCGGTCCCCAGCAAGAGACCCAGTACTTC. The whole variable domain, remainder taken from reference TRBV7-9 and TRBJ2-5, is DTGVSQNPRHKITKRGQNVTFRCDPISEHNRLYWYRQTLGQGPEFLTYFQNEAQLEKSRLLSDRFSAERPKGSFSTLEIQRTEQGDSAMYLCASSLAGPQQETQYFGPGTRLLVL.

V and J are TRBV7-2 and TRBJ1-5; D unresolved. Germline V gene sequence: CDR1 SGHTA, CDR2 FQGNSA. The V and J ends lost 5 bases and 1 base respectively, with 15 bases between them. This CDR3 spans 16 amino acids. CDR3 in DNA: TGTGCCAGCAGCCTGAACGCGGGTATGAGCAATCAGCCCCAGCATTTT. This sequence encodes CASSLNAGMSNQPQHF.

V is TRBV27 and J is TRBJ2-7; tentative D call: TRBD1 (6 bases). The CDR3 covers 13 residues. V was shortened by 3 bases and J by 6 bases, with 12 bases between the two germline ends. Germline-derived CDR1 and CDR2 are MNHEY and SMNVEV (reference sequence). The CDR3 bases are TGTGCCAGCAGTTTGGCGACAGGAGGCGAGCAGTACTTC. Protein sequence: CASSLATGGEQYF.

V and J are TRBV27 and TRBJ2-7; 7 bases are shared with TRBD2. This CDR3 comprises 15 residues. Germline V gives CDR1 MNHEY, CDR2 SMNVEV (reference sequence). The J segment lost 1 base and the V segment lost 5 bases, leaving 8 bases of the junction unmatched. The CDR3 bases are TGTGCCAGCAGTAATTCGAGAGCGGGGTCCTACGAGCAGTACTTC. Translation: CASSNSRAGSYEQYF.

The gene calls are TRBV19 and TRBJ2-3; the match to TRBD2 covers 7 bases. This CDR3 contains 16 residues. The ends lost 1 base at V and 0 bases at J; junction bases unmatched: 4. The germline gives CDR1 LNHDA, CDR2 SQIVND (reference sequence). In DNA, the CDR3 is TGTGCCAGTAGTATAGTAGGCGGGGGAAGCACAGATACGCAGTATTTT. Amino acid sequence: CASSIVGGGSTDTQYF.

The CDR3: CASSFSGTNNEKLFF. Written as DNA, the CDR3 is TGTGCCAGCAGCTTTTCCGGGACAAACAATGAAAAACTGTTTTTT. The chain couples TRBV7-9 to TRBJ1-4, with D perhaps matching TRBD1 (6 bases). Germline loops: CDR1 SEHNR, CDR2 FQNEAQ (reference sequence). The CDR3 contains 15 residues. The V end lost 3 bases, the J end lost 5 bases, and 13 bases lay between the germline ends.

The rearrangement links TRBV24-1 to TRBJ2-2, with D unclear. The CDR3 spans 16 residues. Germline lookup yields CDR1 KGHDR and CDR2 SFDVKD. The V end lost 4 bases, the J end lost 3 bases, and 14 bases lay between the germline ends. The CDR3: CATSDVAVWDTGELFF. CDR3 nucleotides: TGTGCCACCAGTGACGTTGCGGTTTGGGACACCGGGGAGCTGTTTTTT.

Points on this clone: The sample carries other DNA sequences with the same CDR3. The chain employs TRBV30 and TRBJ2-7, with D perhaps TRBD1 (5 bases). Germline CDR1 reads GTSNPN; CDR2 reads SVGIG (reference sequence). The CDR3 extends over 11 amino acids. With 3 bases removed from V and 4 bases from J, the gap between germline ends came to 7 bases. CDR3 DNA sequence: TGTGCCTGGAGGACAGCTTACGAGCAGTACTTC. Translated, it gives CAWRTAYEQYF. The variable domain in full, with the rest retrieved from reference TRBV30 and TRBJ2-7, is SQTIHQWPATLVQPVGSPLSLECTVEGTSNPNLYWYRQAAGRGLQLLFYSVGIGQISSEVPQNLSASRPQDRQFILSSKKLLLSDSGFYLCAWRTAYEQYFGPGTRLTVT.

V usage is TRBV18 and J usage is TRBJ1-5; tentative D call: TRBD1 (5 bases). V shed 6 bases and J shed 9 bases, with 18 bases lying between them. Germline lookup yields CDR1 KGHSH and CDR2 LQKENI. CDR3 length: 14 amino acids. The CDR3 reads CASSLRDSYTPQHF. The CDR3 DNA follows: TGTGCCAGCTCCTTAAGGGACTCATATACGCCCCAGCATTTT.

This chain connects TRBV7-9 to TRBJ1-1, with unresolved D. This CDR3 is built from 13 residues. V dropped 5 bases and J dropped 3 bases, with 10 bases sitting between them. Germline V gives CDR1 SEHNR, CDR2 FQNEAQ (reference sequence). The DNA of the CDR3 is TGTGCCAGCAGCCGACGGACGGACACTGAAGCTTTCTTT. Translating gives CASSRRTDTEAFF.

The CDR3: CASTLASEDTQYF. CDR3 in DNA: TGTGCCAGCACATTAGCCAGCGAGGATACGCAGTATTTT. The chain joins TRBV7-2 to TRBJ2-3; D unclear. This CDR3 is built from 13 residues. V dropped 7 bases and J dropped 6 bases, with 14 bases sitting between them. Per the germline V gene, CDR1 is SGHTA and CDR2 is FQGNSA.

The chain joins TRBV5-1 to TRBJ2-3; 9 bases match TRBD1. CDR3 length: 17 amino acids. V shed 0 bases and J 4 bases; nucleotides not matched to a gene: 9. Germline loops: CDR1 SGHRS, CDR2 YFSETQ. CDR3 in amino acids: CASSLGQGGSVSDTQYF. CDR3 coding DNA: TGCGCCAGCAGCTTGGGACAGGGGGGCTCCGTTTCAGATACGCAGTATTTT. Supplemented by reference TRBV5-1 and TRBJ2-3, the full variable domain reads KAGVTQTPRYLIKTRGQQVTLSCSPISGHRSVSWYQQTPGQGLQFLFEYFSETQRNKGNFPGRFSGRQFSNSRSEMNVSTLELGDSALYLCASSLGQGGSVSDTQYFGPGTRLTVL.

This CDR3 is CSVAEGGAADTQYF. CDR3 DNA sequence: TGCAGCGTTGCCGAGGGGGGGGCCGCAGATACGCAGTATTTT. V gene TRBV29-1 combines with J gene TRBJ2-3; tentatively, D is TRBD2 (7 bases). Germline V CDR1 and CDR2: SQVTM, ANQGSEA. Trimming shortened V by 4 bases and J by 4 bases, and 15 bases separated the two germline ends. The CDR3 contains 14 residues.

CDR3 protein: CASSKRAGPGGFPCGYTF. DNA of the CDR3: TGTGCCAGCAGCAAAAGGGCGGGCCCGGGGGGGTTCCCTTGTGGCTACACCTTC. The chain combines TRBV21-1 with TRBJ1-2. TRBV21-1 is marked as a pseudogene. The CDR3 consists of 18 residues.

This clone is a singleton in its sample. CDR3 sequence (DNA): TGTGCCAGCAGCTTACGACTAGCGGACACAGATACGCAGTATTTT. Protein product: CASSLRLADTDTQYF. This chain links TRBV7-2 with TRBJ2-3; TRBD2 matches 9 bases. Unmatched junction bases numbered 2, after V lost 2 bases and J lost 2 bases. The V gene's germline CDR1 is SGHTA and CDR2 FQGNSA. This CDR3 comprises 15 residues.

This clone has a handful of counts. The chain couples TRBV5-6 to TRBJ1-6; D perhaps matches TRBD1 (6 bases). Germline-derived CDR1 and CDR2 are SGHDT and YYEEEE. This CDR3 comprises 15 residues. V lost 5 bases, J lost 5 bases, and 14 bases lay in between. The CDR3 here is CASRGGPLDNSPLHF. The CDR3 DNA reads TGTGCCAGCAGAGGGGGGCCCCTCGATAATTCACCCCTCCACTTT.

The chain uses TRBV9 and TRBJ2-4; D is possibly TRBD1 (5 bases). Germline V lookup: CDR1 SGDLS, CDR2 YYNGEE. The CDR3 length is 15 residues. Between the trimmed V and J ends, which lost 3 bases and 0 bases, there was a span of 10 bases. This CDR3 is CASSEQGVAKNIQYF. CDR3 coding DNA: TGTGCCAGCAGCGAGCAAGGGGTAGCCAAAAACATTCAGTACTTC.

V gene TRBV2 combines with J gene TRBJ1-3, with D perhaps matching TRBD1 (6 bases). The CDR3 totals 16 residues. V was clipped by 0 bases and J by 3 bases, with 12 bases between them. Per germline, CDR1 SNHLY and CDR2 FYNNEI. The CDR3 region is CASSEALMTGGNTIYF. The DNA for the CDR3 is TGTGCCAGCAGTGAAGCGCTGATGACAGGTGGAAACACCATATATTTT.

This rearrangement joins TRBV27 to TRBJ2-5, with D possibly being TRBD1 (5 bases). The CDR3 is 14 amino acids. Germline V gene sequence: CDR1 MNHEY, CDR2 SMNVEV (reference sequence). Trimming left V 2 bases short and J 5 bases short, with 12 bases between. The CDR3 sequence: CASSLIGAGETQYF. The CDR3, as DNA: TGTGCCAGCAGTTTAATTGGAGCAGGGGAGACCCAGTACTTC.

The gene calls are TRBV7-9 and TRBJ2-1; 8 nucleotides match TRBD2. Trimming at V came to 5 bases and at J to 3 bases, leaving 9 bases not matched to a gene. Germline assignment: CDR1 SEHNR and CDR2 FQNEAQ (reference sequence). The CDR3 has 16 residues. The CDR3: CASSLGTSGRYNEQFF. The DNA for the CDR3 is TGTGCCAGCAGCCTAGGAACTAGCGGACGCTACAATGAGCAGTTCTTC.

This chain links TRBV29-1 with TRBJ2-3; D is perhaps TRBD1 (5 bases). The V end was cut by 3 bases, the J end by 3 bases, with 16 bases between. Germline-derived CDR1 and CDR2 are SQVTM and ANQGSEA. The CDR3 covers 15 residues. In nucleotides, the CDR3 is TGCAGCGTTGAGGATGGTCAGGGTATGACAGATACGCAGTATTTT. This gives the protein CSVEDGQGMTDTQYF.

The CDR3 DNA sequence: TGTGCCAGCAGCTTAGAGGGGGCAGGGATTCAGCCCCAGCATTTT. Its translation: CASSLEGAGIQPQHF. The chain couples TRBV7-8 to TRBJ1-5; 7 bases agree with TRBD1. The CDR3 spans 15 residues. Germline assignment: CDR1 SGHVS and CDR2 FQNEAQ. V was clipped by 1 base and J by 6 bases; unmatched bases: 6. The variable domain in full, completed from reference TRBV7-8 and TRBJ1-5, reads GAGVSQSPRYKVAKRGQDVALRCDPISGHVSLFWYQQALGQGPEFLTYFQNEAQLDKSGLPSDRFFAERPEGSVSTLKIQRTQQEDSAVYLCASSLEGAGIQPQHFGDGTRLSIL.

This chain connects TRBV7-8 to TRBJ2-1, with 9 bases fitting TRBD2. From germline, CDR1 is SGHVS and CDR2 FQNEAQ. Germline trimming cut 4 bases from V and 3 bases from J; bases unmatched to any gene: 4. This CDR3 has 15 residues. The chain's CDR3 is CASSSGLALYNEQFF. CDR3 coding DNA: TGTGCCAGCAGCTCGGGACTAGCCCTCTACAATGAGCAGTTCTTC.

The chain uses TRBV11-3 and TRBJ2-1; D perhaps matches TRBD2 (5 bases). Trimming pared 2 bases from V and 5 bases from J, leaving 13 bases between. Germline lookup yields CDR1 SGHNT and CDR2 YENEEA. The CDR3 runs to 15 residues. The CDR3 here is CASSLIRRVDNEQFF. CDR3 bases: TGTGCCAGCAGCTTAATCCGGCGGGTAGACAATGAGCAGTTCTTC.

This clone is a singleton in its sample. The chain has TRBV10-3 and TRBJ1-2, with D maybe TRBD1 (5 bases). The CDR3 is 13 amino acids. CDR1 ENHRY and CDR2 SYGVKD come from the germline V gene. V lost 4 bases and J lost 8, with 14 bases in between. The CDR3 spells CAISGGLTDGYTF. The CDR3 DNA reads TGTGCCATCAGTGGGGGACTGACCGACGGCTACACCTTC.

CDR3 nucleotides: TGTGCCAGCAGCCAAGCGGGCGGGGGGCCGCGTGAGCAGTACTTC. This codes for CASSQAGGGPREQYF. This chain connects TRBV3-1 (or the pseudogene TRBV3-2) to TRBJ2-7; 8 bases fit TRBD2. After removal of 1 base from V and 7 bases from J, the junction contained 9 bases not matched to a gene. The CDR3 sequence is 15 residues long. Per germline, CDR1 LGHDT and CDR2 YNNKEL (reference sequence).

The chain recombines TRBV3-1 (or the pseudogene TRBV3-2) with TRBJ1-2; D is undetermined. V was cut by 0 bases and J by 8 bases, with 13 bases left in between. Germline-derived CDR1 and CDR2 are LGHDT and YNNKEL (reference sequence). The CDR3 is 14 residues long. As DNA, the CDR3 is TGTGCCAGCAGCCAAGAGTACGGAACGGGGGGCTACACCTTC. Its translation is CASSQEYGTGGYTF.

The CDR3, as DNA: TGTGCCATAAGGGGGAACACTGAAGCTTTCTTT. It specifies CAIRGNTEAFF. The gene calls are TRBV28 and TRBJ1-1, with TRBD1 as a possible D gene (5 bases). CDR1 is MDHEN and CDR2 is SYDVKM in the germline V gene. V was clipped by 10 bases and J by 1 base, with 7 bases between them. This CDR3 spans 11 amino acids.

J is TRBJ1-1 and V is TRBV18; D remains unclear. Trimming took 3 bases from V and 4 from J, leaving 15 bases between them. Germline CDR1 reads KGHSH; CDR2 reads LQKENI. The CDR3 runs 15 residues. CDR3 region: CASSPYDSRGTEAFF. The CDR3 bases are TGTGCCAGCTCACCTTACGATTCTCGGGGCACTGAAGCTTTCTTT.

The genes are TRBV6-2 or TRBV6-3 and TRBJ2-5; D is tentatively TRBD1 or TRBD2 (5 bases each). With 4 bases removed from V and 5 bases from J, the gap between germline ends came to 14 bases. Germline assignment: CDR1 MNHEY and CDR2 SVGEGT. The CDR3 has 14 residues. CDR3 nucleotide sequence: TGTGCCAGCAGTTCCAGACAGAGGGCGGAGACCCAGTACTTC. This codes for CASSSRQRAETQYF.

Here the CDR3 reads CASSLNEGGGTEYEQYF. CDR3 nucleotide sequence: TGCGCCAGCAGTCTCAACGAGGGGGGCGGAACAGAATACGAGCAGTACTTC. V is TRBV4-3 and J is TRBJ2-7; either TRBD1 or TRBD2 may supply D (6 bases each). This CDR3 is built from 17 residues. Germline V CDR1 and CDR2: LGHNA, YSLEER. The V and J ends lost 6 bases and 4 bases respectively, with 25 bases between them.

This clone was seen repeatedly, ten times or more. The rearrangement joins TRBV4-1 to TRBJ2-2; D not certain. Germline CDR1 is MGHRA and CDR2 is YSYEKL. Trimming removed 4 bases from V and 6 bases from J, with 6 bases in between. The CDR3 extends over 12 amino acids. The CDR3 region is CASSRPAGELFF. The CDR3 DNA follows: TGCGCCAGCAGCCGCCCAGCCGGGGAGCTGTTTTTT.